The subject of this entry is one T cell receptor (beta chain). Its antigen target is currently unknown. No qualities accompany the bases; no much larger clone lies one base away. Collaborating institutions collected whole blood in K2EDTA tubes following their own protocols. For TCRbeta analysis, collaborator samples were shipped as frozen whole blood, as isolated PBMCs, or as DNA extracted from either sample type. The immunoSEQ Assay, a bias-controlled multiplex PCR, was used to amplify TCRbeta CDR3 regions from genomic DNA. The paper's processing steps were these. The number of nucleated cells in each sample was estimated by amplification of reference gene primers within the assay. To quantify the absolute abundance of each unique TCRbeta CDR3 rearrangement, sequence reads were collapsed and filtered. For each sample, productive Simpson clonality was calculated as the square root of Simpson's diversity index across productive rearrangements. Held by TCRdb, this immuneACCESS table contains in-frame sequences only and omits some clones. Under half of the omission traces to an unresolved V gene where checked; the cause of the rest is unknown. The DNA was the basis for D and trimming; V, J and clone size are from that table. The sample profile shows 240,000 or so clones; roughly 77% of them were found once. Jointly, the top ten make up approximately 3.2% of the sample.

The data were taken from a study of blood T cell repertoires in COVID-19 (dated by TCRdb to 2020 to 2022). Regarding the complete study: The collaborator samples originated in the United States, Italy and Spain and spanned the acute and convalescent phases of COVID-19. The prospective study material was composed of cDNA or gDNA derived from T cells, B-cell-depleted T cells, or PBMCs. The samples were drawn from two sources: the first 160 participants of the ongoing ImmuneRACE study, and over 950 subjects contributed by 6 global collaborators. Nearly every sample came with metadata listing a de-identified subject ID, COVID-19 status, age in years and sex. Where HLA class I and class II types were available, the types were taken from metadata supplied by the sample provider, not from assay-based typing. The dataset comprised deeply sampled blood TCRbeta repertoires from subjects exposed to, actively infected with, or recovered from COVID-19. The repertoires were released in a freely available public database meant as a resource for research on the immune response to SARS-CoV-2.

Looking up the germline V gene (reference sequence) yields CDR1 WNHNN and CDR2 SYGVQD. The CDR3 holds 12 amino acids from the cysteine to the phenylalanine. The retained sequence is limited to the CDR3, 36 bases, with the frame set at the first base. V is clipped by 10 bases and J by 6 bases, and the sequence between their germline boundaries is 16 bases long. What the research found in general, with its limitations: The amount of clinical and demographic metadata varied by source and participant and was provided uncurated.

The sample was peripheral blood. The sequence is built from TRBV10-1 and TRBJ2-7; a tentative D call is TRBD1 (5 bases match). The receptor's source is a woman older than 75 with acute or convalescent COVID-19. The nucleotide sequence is TGCGCCATCCCCCGACAGTCTTGCGAGCAGTACTTC. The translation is CAIPRQSCEQYF.